Included here is one TCR beta chain sequence, with context. The source of the sample is a study of T cells in localized non-small cell lung cancer. The length of the CDR3 is 18 residues. Looked up from germline, CDR1 is SGHVS and CDR2 is FQNEAQ. The V gene lost 1 base and the J gene lost 0 bases, with 16 bases spanning the gap. Assay used: immunoSEQ multiplex PCR; TCRdb lists only in-frame clones, some missing. The data show tens of thousands of clones, 85% to 90% seen once. The origin of this receptor is a man between 40 and 69 years old with stage II lung adenocarcinoma. The sample was PBMCs, taken before any cancer treatment. This sequence joins TRBV7-8 and TRBJ1-5, with D maybe TRBD1 (5 bases). CDR3 coding DNA: TGTGCCAGCAGCTTAGAATGGGCAGGGAACTATAGCAATCAGCCCCAGCATTTT. Residues: CASSLEWAGNYSNQPQHF.